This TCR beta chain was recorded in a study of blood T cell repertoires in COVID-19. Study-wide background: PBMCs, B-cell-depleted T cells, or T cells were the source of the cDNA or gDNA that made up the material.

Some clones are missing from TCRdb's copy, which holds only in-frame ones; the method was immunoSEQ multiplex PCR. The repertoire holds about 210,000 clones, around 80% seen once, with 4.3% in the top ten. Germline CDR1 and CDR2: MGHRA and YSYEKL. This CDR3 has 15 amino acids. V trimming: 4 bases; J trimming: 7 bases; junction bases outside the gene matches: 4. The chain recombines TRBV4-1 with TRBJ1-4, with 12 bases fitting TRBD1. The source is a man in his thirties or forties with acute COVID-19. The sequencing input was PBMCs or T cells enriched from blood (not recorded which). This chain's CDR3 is CASSLPGQGAEKLFF. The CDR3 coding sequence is TGCGCCAGCAGCCTCCCGGGACAGGGGGCTGAAAAACTGTTTTTT.